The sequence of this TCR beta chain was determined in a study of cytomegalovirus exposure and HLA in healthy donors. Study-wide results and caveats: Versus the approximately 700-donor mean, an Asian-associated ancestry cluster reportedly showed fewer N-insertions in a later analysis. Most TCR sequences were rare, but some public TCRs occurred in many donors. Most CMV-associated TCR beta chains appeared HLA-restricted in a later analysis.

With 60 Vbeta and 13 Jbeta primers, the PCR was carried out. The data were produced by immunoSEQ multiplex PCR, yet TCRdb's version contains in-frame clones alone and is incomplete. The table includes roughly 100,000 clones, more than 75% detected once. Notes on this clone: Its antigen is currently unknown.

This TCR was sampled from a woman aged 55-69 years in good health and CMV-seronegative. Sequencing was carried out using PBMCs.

CDR3: CASSLQGNYGYTF. CDR3 bases: TGTGCCAGCAGTTTACAGGGTAACTATGGCTACACCTTC. The rearrangement joins TRBV27 to TRBJ1-2; possible D gene TRBD1, 5 bases. In germline, CDR1 is MNHEY, CDR2 SMNVEV (reference sequence). This CDR3 comprises 13 residues. Trimming removed 2 bases at V and 1 base at J, with 5 bases between.